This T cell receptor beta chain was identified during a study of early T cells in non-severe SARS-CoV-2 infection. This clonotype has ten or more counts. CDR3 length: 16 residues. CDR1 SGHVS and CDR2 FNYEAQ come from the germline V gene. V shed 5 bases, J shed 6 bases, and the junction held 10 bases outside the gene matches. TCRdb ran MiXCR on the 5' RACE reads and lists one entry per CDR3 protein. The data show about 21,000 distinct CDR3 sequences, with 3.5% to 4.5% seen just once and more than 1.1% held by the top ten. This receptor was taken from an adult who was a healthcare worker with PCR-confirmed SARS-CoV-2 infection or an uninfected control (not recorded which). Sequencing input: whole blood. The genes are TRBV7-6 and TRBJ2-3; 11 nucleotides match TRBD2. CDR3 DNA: TGTGCCAGCAGCCCAAGACTAGCGGGGATAATGGATACGCAGTATTTT. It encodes CASSPRLAGIMDTQYF.